This entry features one T cell receptor beta chain sequence. Its antigen remains unidentified. The PCR used 60 Vbeta and 13 Jbeta primers. Clones were sequenced by immunoSEQ multiplex PCR, and TCRdb holds only the in-frame ones, with some missing. The data show over 100,000 clones, roughly 68% seen once. In nominal health when sampled, donors likely had unrecorded immune exposures nonetheless. This entry comes from a study of cytomegalovirus exposure and HLA in healthy donors. Study-wide results and limits: Several of the most significant clusters appeared, in a later analysis, to be linked to common viral pathogens. Most TCR beta V segments were productive about 90% or about 30% of the time in an earlier analysis.

This CDR3 contains 15 residues. CDR1 and CDR2 from the germline V gene are MRHNA and SNTAGT. The junction had 7 bases not matched to a gene; V was cut back by 5 bases and J by 3 bases. The sequence was obtained from a man aged 30-40 years in good health and CMV-seropositive. Sequenced material: PBMCs. The genes are TRBV6-4 and TRBJ2-7; TRBD2 agrees at 10 bases. The CDR3 protein is CASSSLAGALYEQYF. The CDR3 DNA is TGTGCCAGCAGTTCGCTAGCGGGGGCACTCTACGAGCAGTACTTC.